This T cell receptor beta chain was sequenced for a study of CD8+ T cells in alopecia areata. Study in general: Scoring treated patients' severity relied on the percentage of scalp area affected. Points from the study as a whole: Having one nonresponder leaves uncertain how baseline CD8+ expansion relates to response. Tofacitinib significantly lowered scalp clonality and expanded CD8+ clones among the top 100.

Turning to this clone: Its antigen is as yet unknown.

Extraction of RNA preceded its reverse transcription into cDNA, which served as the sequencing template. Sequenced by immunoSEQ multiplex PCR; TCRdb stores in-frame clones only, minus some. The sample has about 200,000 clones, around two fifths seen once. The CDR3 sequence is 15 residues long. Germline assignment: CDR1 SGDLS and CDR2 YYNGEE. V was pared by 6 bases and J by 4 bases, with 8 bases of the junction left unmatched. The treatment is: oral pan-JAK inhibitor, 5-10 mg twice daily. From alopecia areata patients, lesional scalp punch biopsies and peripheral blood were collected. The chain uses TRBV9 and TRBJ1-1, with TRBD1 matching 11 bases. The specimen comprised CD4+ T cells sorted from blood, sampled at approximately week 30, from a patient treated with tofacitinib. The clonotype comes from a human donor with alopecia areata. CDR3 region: CASTLTGQGGTEAFF. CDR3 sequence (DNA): TGTGCCAGCACCTTAACGGGACAGGGGGGCACTGAAGCTTTCTTT.